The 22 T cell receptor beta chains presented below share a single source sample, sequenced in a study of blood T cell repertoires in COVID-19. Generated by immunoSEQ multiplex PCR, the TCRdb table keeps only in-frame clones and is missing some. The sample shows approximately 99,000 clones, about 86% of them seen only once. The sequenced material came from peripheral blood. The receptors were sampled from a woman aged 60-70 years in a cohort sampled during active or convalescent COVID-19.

This CDR3 is CAISESILDEQYF. As DNA, the CDR3 is TGTGCCATCAGTGAGTCGATTCTAGACGAGCAGTACTTC. The chain is built from TRBV10-3 and TRBJ2-7, with unresolved D. Germline loops: CDR1 ENHRY, CDR2 SYGVKD. The CDR3 spans 13 residues. V dropped 0 bases and J dropped 5 bases, with 8 bases sitting between them.

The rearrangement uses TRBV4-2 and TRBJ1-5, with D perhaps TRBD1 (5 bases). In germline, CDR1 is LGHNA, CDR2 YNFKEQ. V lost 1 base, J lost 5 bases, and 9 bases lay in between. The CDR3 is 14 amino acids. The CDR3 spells CASSQVGRDQPQHF. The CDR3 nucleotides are TGTGCCAGCAGCCAAGTGGGCAGGGATCAGCCCCAGCATTTT.

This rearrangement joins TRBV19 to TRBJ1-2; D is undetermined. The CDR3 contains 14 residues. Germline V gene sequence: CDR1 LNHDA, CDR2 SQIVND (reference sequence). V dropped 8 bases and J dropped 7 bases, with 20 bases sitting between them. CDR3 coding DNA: TGTGCCAGTCGACCGGGAAGAAGCCTACTTGGCTACACCTTC. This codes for CASRPGRSLLGYTF.

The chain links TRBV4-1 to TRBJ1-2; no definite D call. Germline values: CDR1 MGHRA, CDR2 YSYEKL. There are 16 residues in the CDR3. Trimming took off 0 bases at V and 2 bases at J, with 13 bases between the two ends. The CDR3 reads CASSQEAGRPNYGYTF. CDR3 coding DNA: TGCGCCAGCAGCCAAGAAGCGGGCAGGCCCAACTATGGCTACACCTTC.

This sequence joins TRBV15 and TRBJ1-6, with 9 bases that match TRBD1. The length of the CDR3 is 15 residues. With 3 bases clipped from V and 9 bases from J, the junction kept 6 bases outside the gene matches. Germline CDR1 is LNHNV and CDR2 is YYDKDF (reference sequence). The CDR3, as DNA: TGTGCCACCAGCAGTCAGGACAGGGGAAGTTCACCCCTCCACTTT. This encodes CATSSQDRGSSPLHF.

This CDR3 is CASSGLAATTGELFF. DNA for the CDR3: TGTGCCAGCAGTGGGCTAGCGGCTACCACCGGGGAGCTGTTTTTT. The chain is built from TRBV2 and TRBJ2-2; the match to TRBD2 covers 7 bases. This CDR3 region has 15 residues. Germline trimming cut 4 bases from V and 4 bases from J; bases unmatched to any gene: 6. Germline lookup yields CDR1 SNHLY and CDR2 FYNNEI.

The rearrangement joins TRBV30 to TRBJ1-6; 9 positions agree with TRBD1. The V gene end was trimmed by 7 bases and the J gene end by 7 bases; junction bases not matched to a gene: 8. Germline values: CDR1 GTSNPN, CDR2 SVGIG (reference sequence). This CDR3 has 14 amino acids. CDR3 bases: TGTGCCTTGCCGGGACAGGGATCGAATTCACCCCTCCACTTT. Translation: CALPGQGSNSPLHF. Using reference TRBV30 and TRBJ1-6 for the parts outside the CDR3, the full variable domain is SQTIHQWPATLVQPVGSPLSLECTVEGTSNPNLYWYRQAAGRGLQLLFYSVGIGQISSEVPQNLSASRPQDRQFILSSKKLLLSDSGFYLCALPGQGSNSPLHFGNGTRLTVT.

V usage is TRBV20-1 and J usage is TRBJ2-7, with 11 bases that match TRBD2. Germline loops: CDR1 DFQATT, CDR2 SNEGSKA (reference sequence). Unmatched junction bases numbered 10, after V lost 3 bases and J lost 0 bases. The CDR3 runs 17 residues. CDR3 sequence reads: CSASSASGGKSSYEQYF. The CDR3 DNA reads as TGCAGTGCTAGTTCGGCTAGCGGGGGGAAATCCTCCTACGAGCAGTACTTC.

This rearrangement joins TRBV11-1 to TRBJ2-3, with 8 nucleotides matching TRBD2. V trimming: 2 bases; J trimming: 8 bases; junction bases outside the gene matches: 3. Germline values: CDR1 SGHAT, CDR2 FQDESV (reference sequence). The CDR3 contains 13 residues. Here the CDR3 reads CASSLLAGGTQYF. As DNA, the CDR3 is TGTGCCAGCAGCTTACTCGCGGGAGGTACGCAGTATTTT.

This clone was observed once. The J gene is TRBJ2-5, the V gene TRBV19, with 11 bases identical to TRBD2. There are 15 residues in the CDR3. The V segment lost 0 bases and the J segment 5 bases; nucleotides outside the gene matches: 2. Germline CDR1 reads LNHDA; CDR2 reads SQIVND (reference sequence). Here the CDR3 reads CASSIDSGGAETQYF. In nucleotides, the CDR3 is TGTGCCAGTAGTATAGATAGCGGGGGGGCGGAGACCCAGTACTTC.

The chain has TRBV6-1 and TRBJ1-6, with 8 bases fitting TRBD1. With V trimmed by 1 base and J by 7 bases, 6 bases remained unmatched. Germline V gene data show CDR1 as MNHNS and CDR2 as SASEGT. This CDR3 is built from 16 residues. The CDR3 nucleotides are TGTGCCAGCAGTGAAGTTGCCGGGACAGGAAATTCACCCCTCCACTTT. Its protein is CASSEVAGTGNSPLHF.

The chain's CDR3 is CASSPRTGTFYGYTF. The CDR3 bases are TGCGCCAGCAGCCCCCGGACAGGGACGTTCTATGGCTACACCTTC. This chain connects TRBV5-1 to TRBJ1-2; 8 positions match TRBD1. The CDR3 sequence is 15 residues long. In germline, CDR1 is SGHRS, CDR2 YFSETQ. J was trimmed by 4 bases and V by 4 bases; bases with no gene match: 9.

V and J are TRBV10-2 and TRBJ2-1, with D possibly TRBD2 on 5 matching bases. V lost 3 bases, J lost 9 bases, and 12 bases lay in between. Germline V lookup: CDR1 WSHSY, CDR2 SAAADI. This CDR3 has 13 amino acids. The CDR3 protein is CASSERQAAEQFF. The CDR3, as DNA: TGCGCCAGCAGTGAACGTCAAGCGGCTGAGCAGTTCTTC.

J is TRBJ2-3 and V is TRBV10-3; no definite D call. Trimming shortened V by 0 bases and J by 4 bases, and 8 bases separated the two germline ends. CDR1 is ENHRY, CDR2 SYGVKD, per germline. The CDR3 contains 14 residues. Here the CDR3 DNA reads TGTGCCATCAGTGAGTCTCGACGGGCAGATACGCAGTATTTT. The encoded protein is CAISESRRADTQYF.

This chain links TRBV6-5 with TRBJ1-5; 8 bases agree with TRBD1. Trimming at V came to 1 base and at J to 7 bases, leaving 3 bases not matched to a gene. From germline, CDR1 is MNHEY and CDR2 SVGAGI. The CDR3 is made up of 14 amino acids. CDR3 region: CASSYYRGDQPQHF. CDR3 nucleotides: TGTGCCAGCAGTTACTACAGGGGGGACCAGCCCCAGCATTTT.

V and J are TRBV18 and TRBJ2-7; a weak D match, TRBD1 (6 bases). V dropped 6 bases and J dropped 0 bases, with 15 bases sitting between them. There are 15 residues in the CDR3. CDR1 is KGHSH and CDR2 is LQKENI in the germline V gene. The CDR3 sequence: CASSRPGTFSYEQYF. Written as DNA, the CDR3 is TGTGCCAGCTCGCGTCCCGGGACATTCTCCTACGAGCAGTACTTC.

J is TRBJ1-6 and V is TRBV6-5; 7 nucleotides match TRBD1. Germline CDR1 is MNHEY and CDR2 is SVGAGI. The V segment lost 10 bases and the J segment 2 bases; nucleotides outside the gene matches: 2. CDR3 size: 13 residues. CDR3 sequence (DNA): TGTGCCACAGACAGGGCCTATAATTCACCCCTCCACTTT. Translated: CATDRAYNSPLHF.

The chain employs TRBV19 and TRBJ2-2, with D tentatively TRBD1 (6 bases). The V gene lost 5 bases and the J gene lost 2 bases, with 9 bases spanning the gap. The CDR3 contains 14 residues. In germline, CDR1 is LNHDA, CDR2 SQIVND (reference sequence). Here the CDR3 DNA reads TGTGCCAGTAGTGGGACACTTAACACCGGGGAGCTGTTTTTT. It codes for CASSGTLNTGELFF.

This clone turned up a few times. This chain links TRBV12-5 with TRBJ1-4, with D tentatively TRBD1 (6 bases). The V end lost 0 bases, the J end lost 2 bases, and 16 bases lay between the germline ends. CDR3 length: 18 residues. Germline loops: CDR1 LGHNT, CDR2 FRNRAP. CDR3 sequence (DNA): TGTGCTAGTGGTTTGGTACTAGGGGGGGAAAGGACTAATGAAAAACTGTTTTTT. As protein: CASGLVLGGERTNEKLFF.

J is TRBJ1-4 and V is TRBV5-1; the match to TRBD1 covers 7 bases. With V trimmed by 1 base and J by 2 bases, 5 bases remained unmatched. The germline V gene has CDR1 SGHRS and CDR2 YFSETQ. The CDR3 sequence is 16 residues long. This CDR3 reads CASSLRAGGTNEKLFF. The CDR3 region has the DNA TGCGCCAGCAGCTTGCGGGCAGGGGGGACTAATGAAAAACTGTTTTTT.

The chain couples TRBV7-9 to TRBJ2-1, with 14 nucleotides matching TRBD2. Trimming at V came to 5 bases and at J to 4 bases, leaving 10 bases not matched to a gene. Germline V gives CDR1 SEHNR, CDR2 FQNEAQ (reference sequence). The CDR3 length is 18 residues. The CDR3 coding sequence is TGTGCCAGCAGCCTGATATTTCGGACTAGCGGGAGGTACAATGAGCAGTTCTTC. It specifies CASSLIFRTSGRYNEQFF.

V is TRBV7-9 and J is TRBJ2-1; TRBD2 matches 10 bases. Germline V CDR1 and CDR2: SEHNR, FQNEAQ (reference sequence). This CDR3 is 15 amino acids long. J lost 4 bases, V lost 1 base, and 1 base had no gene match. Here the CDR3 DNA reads TGTGCCAGCAGCTTAGTTAGCGGGGGGTACAATGAGCAGTTCTTC. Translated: CASSLVSGGYNEQFF.